These T cell receptor beta chains were read from a single sample in a study of type 1 and type 2 diabetes patients. TCRdb reprocessed the multiplex PCR reads with MiXCR, giving one entry per CDR3 protein. The table shows 250,000 or so distinct CDR3 sequences, with over 45% occurring only once. Input material: peripheral blood mononuclear cells (PBMCs). Every receptor here comes from a man aged 18 to 29 with type 2 diabetes. Both conserved end residues are part of each CDR3. A D gene is named only where the DNA matches it firmly. Clone size appears in some rows only: once, few, many, or a class for an expanded clone.

TRBD1,TRBJ2-5,many,TRBV7-8,CASSPLTGYQETQYF,TGTGCCAGCAGCCCTTTGACAGGGTACCAAGAGACCCAGTACTTC
.,TRBJ1-2,few,TRBV7-2,CASSLEGGLGYTF,TGTGCCAGCAGCTTAGAAGGGGGGCTCGGCTACACCTTC
TRBD1,TRBJ2-7,few,TRBV29-1,CSVTPIGTETVQYF,TGCAGCGTGACCCCTATCGGGACAGAGACTGTGCAGTACTTC
TRBD1,TRBJ2-7,.,TRBV19,CASSKGQGTSYEQYF,TGTGCCAGTAGCAAAGGACAGGGGACTTCCTACGAGCAGTACTTC
TRBD2,TRBJ2-7,.,TRBV7-2,CATRGLAGAYSYEQYF,TGTGCCACCAGGGGGTTAGCGGGAGCCTATTCCTACGAGCAGTACTTC
.,TRBJ1-5,.,TRBV19,CASSILGKRNSNQPQHF,TGTGCCAGTAGTATATTGGGAAAACGGAATAGCAATCAGCCCCAGCATTTT
.,TRBJ1-6,.,TRBV11-2,CASSNDNSPLHF,TGTGCCAGCAGCAACGATAATTCACCCCTCCACTTT
TRBD1,TRBJ2-5,.,TRBV7-3,CASKPAGTEETQYF,TGTGCCAGCAAACCAGCCGGGACAGAGGAGACCCAGTACTTC
.,TRBJ1-5,.,TRBV7-2,CASSLAGGQPQHF,TGTGCCAGCAGCTTAGCAGGGGGGCAGCCCCAGCATTTT
.,TRBJ2-7,.,TRBV6-5,CASSYSVVGTYEQYF,TGTGCCAGCAGTTACTCTGTTGTGGGTACCTACGAGCAGTACTTC
.,TRBJ1-1,.,TRBV30,CAWSVWGGNTEAFF,TGTGCCTGGAGTGTATGGGGAGGGAACACTGAAGCTTTCTTT
TRBD1,TRBJ2-1,.,TRBV7-9,CASSQAPGQSSYNEQFF,TGTGCCAGCAGCCAGGCCCCGGGACAGAGCTCCTACAATGAGCAGTTCTTC
TRBD2,TRBJ2-5,few,TRBV7-6,CASSLGGSGIGETQYF,TGTGCCAGCAGCTTAGGAGGTAGCGGGATCGGAGAGACCCAGTACTTC
.,TRBJ2-6,few,TRBV5-4,CAGLLSTSSSGANVLTF,TGTGCCGGCTTACTGAGCACGTCGAGCTCTGGGGCCAACGTCCTGACTTTC
TRBD1,TRBJ1-5,few,TRBV7-8,CASSLGGQGAPFGNQPQHF,TGTGCCAGCAGCTTAGGAGGACAGGGGGCGCCGTTTGGCAATCAGCCCCAGCATTTT
TRBD1,TRBJ1-4,.,TRBV11-3,CASSLDAFRTGEWFREKLFF,TGTGCCAGCAGCTTAGATGCGTTTCGGACAGGGGAATGGTTTAGGGAAAAACTGTTTTTT
.,TRBJ1-5,.,TRBV19,CASSIRSRYNQPQHF,TGTGCCAGTAGTATTAGGAGTCGTTACAATCAGCCCCAGCATTTT
TRBD1,TRBJ1-5,.,TRBV19,CASAPLQGQPDQPQHF,TGTGCCAGCGCACCCCTACAGGGACAGCCAGATCAGCCCCAGCATTTT
.,TRBJ2-2,.,TRBV10-1,CASRAGGELFF,TGCGCCAGCCGGGCGGGCGGGGAGCTGTTTTTT
TRBD2,TRBJ2-1,few,TRBV7-8,CASSLGGVVNEQFF,TGTGCCAGCAGCTTGGGAGGGGTTGTGAATGAGCAGTTCTTC
TRBD1,TRBJ2-7,few,TRBV6-6,CASTDRVAYEQYF,TGTGCCAGCACCGACAGGGTTGCCTACGAGCAGTACTTC
.,TRBJ2-1,.,TRBV7-7,CASTKGIYDEQFF,TGTGCTAGCACAAAGGGTATATACGATGAGCAGTTCTTC
TRBD1,TRBJ2-7,few,TRBV12-5,CASGLAGTGSDEQYF,TGTGCTAGTGGTTTGGCCGGGACAGGGTCGGACGAGCAGTACTTC
TRBD1,TRBJ1-5,.,TRBV19,CASSMDRGLQPQHF,TGTGCCAGTAGTATGGACAGGGGGCTTCAGCCCCAGCATTTT
TRBD1,TRBJ2-3,.,TRBV25-1,CASSEFQRRTGGADTQYF,TGTGCCAGCAGTGAATTCCAACGTCGGACAGGGGGCGCAGATACGCAGTATTTT
.,TRBJ1-4,.,TRBV6-5,CASSFNPGRGGEKLFF,TGTGCCAGCAGCTTTAATCCCGGACGGGGAGGGGAAAAACTGTTTTTT
.,TRBJ2-7,.,TRBV7-2,CASSPPGLPEGEQYF,TGTGCCAGCAGCCCCCCGGGTCTTCCCGAGGGGGAGCAGTACTTC
.,TRBJ1-1,.,TRBV28,CASFRGVNTEAFF,TGTGCCAGTTTTCGGGGGGTGAACACTGAAGCTTTCTTT
.,TRBJ2-5,many,TRBV10-2,CASQAEQETQYF,TGCGCCAGCCAGGCGGAACAAGAGACCCAGTACTTC
TRBD1,TRBJ2-7,.,TRBV6-7,CASSLANSGTGGYEQYF,TGTGCCAGCAGCTTGGCGAATTCCGGGACAGGGGGCTACGAGCAGTACTTC
.,TRBJ1-4,few,TRBV7-2,CASSLGQINEKLFF,TGTGCCAGCAGCTTGGGTCAGATTAATGAAAAACTGTTTTTT
.,TRBJ1-6,.,TRBV7-3,CASSLNKLNNSPLHF,TGTGCCAGCAGCTTGAACAAACTAAATAATTCACCCCTCCACTTT
TRBD1,TRBJ2-7,many,TRBV15,CATSKTGWDEQYF,TGTGCCACCAGCAAGACAGGGTGGGACGAGCAGTACTTC
TRBD1,TRBJ2-5,few,TRBV6-2/TRBV6-3,CASSYRQGVIWQETQYF,TGTGCCAGCAGTTATCGACAGGGTGTCATTTGGCAAGAGACCCAGTACTTC
.,TRBJ2-7,few,TRBV30,CAWSVPGQTYEQYF,TGTGCCTGGAGTGTCCCGGGACAAACCTACGAGCAGTACTTC
.,TRBJ1-1,.,TRBV6-1,CASVAGLVNTEAFF,TGTGCCAGCGTAGCAGGGTTGGTGAACACTGAAGCTTTCTTT
.,TRBJ2-3,.,TRBV18,CASSPQGGNTQYF,TGTGCCAGCTCACCTCAGGGGGGAAATACGCAGTATTTT
.,TRBJ2-7,few,TRBV2,CASSPGPADEQYF,TGTGCCAGCAGCCCGGGCCCCGCGGACGAGCAGTACTTC
TRBD1,TRBJ2-7,.,TRBV7-2,CASNKGTGTGNYEQYF,TGTGCCAGCAACAAAGGCACTGGGACAGGGAACTACGAGCAGTACTTC
.,TRBJ2-4,.,TRBV19,CASSIDRAVAAKNIQYF,TGTGCCAGTAGTATAGATCGGGCAGTAGCGGCCAAAAACATTCAGTACTTC
.,TRBJ1-1,few,TRBV7-9,CASTDLPLTEAFF,TGTGCCAGCACCGACCTACCCCTCACTGAAGCTTTCTTT
TRBD2,TRBJ2-7,.,TRBV4-3,CASSQGSGGGYEQYF,TGCGCCAGCAGCCAAGGTAGCGGGGGTGGGTACGAGCAGTACTTC
.,TRBJ1-1,.,TRBV29-1,CSVDPDGEERVFF,TGCAGCGTTGATCCCGACGGGGAGGAGAGGGTTTTCTTT
TRBD1,TRBJ1-6,.,TRBV19,CASSTGDSPLHF,TGTGCCAGTAGCACAGGGGATTCACCCCTCCACTTT
TRBD1,TRBJ2-7,few,TRBV12-3/TRBV12-4,CASSRQGPPPEQYF,TGTGCCAGCAGTAGACAGGGTCCTCCTCCCGAGCAGTACTTC
TRBD1,TRBJ1-4,.,TRBV2,CASISDRARTNEKLFF,TGTGCCAGCATTTCCGACAGGGCGAGGACTAATGAAAAACTGTTTTTT
TRBD1,TRBJ2-1,.,TRBV5-1,CASSLAGTGSNEQFF,TGCGCCAGCAGCTTGGCCGGGACAGGTAGCAATGAGCAGTTCTTC
.,TRBJ1-2,.,TRBV4-1,CASSQDPEANYGYTF,TGCGCCAGCAGCCAAGATCCAGAGGCTAACTATGGCTACACCTTC
.,TRBJ1-1,few,TRBV19,CASSIGKFPTEAFF,TGTGCCAGTAGTATCGGCAAGTTCCCCACTGAAGCTTTCTTT